The clone carrying this T cell receptor (beta chain) was seen once. Trimming removed 8 bases from V and 4 bases from J, with 11 bases in between. CDR1 and CDR2 from the germline V gene are KGHSH and LQKENI. This CDR3 comprises 12 residues. These data originate in a study of blood T cell repertoires in COVID-19. Study-wide context: Acute and convalescent COVID-19 samples came from the United States, Italy and Spain. From T cells, B-cell-depleted T cells, or PBMCs came the material, which was cDNA or gDNA.

Those designated as exposed participants met a COVID-19 case within 2 weeks before study entry. Per the original methods: The assay estimated nucleated cells by amplifying reference gene primers. TCRdb's copy holds only in-frame clones and misses some; the assay was immunoSEQ multiplex PCR. That table gives V, J and clone size, and the DNA gave D and trimming. Here the sample spans approximately 220,000 clones, 75% to 90% being singletons. The V gene is TRBV18, the J gene TRBJ1-1, with no clear D. The sequenced sample consisted of PBMCs or T cells enriched from blood (not recorded which). The origin of this receptor is a woman aged 25 to 39 who had been exposed to COVID-19. CDR3 amino acids: CASTLFGTEAFF. CDR3 DNA: TGTGCCAGCACCCTATTCGGCACTGAAGCTTTCTTT.